The rows below give T cell receptor beta chains drawn from one sample of a study of cytomegalovirus exposure and HLA in healthy donors. The protocol was immunoSEQ multiplex PCR, while the TCRdb copy is restricted to in-frame clones and leaves out a portion. The repertoire includes over 150,000 clones, 87% of them detected once, and about 0.93% sits in the top ten. Sequencing was done on a sample of PBMCs. These receptors all come from a woman aged 30 to 39 in good health and CMV-seronegative. Both conserved end residues are part of each CDR3. A D gene is named only where the DNA matches it firmly. Only part of the rows carry a size: once, few, many, or a class if the clone is expanded.

d_call,v_call,clone_size,j_call,cdr3_aa,cdr3_nt
TRBD2,TRBV7-8,NA,TRBJ2-5,CASSLSILAGDETQYF,TGTGCCAGCAGTCTTAGTATCCTAGCGGGGGACGAGACCCAGTACTTC
TRBD2,TRBV7-9,NA,TRBJ2-7,CASSGSGRDYEQYF,TGTGCCAGCAGCGGAAGCGGGAGGGACTACGAGCAGTACTTC
TRBD1,TRBV15,NA,TRBJ1-1,CATSRTGKTEAFF,TGTGCCACCAGCAGGACAGGGAAGACTGAAGCTTTCTTT
NA,TRBV10-3,NA,TRBJ2-7,CAISESALGETVSYEQYF,TGTGCCATCAGTGAGTCCGCGCTGGGCGAGACAGTTTCCTACGAGCAGTACTTC
NA,TRBV2,NA,TRBJ1-2,CASNGRGYTF,TGTGCCAGCAATGGGCGTGGCTACACCTTC
TRBD1,TRBV7-9,NA,TRBJ1-1,CASSLGGTGSSEAFF,TGTGCCAGCAGCTTAGGGGGGACAGGGAGCTCTGAAGCTTTCTTT
NA,TRBV21-1,NA,TRBJ2-5,CASSKGDSGEQETQYF,TGTGCCAGCAGCAAAGGGGATAGCGGGGAACAAGAGACCCAGTACTTC
TRBD2,TRBV19,NA,TRBJ2-7,CASSSRTSGSHEQYF,TGTGCCAGTAGTTCTCGGACTAGCGGGAGCCACGAGCAGTACTTC
NA,TRBV7-9,once,TRBJ1-4,CASSQLGPANEKLFF,TGTGCCAGCAGCCAACTTGGGCCGGCTAATGAAAAACTGTTTTTT
TRBD2,TRBV10-2,few,TRBJ2-1,CASLTSGSSYNEQFF,TGCGCCAGCTTAACTAGCGGGAGCTCCTACAATGAGCAGTTCTTC
NA,TRBV7-8,NA,TRBJ1-4,CASSNDGVDWIF,TGTGCCAGCAGCAACGACGGAGTTGATTGGATTTTT
NA,TRBV5-1,NA,TRBJ1-1,CASSPYGGGTEAFF,TGCGCCAGCAGCCCCTATGGGGGCGGCACTGAAGCTTTCTTT